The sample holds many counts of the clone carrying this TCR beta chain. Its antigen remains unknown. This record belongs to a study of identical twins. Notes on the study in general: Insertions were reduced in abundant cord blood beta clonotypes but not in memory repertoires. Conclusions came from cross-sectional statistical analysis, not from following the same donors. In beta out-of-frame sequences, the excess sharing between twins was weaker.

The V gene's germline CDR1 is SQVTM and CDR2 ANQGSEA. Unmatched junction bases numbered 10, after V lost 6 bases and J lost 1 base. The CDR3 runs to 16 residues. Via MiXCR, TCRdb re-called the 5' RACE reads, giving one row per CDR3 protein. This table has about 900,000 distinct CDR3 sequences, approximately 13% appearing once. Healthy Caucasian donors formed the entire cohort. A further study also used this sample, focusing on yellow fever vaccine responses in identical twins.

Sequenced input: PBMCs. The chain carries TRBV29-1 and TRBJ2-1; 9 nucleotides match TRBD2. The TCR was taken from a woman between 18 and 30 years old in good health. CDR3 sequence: CSVGRGGRASYNEQFF. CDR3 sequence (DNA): TGCAGCGTGGGAAGGGGCGGGAGGGCATCCTACAATGAGCAGTTCTTC.